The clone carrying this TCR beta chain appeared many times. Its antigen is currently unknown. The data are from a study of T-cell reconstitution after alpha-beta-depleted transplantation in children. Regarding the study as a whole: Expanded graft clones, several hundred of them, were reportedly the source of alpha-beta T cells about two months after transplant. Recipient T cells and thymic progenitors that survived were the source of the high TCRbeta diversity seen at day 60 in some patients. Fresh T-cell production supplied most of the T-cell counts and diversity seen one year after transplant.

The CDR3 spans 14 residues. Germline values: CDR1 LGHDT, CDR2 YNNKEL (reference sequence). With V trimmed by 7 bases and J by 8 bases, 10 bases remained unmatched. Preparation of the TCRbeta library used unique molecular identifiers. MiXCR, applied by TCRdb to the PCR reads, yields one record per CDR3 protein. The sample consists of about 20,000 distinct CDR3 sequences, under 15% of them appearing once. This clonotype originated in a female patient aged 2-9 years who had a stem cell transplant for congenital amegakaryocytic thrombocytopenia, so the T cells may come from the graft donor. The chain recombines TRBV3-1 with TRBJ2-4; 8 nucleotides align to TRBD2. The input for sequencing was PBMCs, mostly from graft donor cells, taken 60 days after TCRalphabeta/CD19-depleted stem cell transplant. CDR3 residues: CASTPGLVFDIQYF. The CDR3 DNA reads TGTGCCAGCACCCCGGGACTAGTTTTTGACATTCAGTACTTC.